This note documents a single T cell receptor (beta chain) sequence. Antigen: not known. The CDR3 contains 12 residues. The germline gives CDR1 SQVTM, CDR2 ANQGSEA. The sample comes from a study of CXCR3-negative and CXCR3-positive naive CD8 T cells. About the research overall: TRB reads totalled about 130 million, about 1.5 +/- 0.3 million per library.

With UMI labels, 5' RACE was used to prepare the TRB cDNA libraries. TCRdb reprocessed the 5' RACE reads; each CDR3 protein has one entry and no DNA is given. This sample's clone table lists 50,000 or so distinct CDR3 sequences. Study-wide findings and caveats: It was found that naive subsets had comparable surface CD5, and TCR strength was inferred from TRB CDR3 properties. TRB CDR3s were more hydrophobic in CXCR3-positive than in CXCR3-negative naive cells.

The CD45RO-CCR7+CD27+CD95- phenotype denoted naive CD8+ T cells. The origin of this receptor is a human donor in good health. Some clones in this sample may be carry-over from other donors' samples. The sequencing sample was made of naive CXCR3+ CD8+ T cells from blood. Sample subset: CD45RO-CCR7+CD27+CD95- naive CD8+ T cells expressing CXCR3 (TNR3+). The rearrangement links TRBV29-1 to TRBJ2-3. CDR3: CSVDGVLDTQYF.